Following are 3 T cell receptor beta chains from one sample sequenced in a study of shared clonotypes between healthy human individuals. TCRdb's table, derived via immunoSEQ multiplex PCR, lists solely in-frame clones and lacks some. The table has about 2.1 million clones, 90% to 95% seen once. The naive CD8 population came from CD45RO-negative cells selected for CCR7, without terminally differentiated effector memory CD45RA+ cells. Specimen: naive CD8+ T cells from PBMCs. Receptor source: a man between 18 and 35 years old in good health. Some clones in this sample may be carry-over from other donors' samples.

In DNA, the CDR3 is TGTGCCAGCAGCTTAGTAGCGGGAGATATATACGAGCAGTACTTC. It codes for CASSLVAGDIYEQYF. The chain is built from TRBV7-2 and TRBJ2-7; 9 bases match TRBD2. The V gene's germline CDR1 is SGHTA and CDR2 FQGNSA. The V gene end was trimmed by 1 base and the J gene end by 4 bases; junction bases not matched to a gene: 5. CDR3 length: 15 residues.

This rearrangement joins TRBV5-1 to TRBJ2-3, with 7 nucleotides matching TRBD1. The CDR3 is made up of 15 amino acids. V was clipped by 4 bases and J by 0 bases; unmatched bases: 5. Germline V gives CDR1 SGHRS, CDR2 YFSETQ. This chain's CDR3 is CASSAGTASTDTQYF. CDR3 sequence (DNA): TGCGCCAGCAGCGCCGGGACAGCTAGCACAGATACGCAGTATTTT.

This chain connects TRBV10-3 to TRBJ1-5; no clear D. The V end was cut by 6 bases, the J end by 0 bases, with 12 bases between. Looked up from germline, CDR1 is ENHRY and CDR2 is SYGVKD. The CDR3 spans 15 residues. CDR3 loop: CAIRNGEGSNQPQHF. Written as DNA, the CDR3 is TGTGCCATCAGGAATGGGGAGGGTAGCAATCAGCCCCAGCATTTT.